The 10 T cell receptor beta chains reported below all come from one sample, sequenced in a study of blood T cell repertoires in COVID-19. Only in-frame clones appear in the TCRdb table, and some are missing; sequencing was by immunoSEQ multiplex PCR. The data show some 250,000 clones, over 75% seen once. The material sequenced was peripheral blood. Source of these receptors: a woman in her twenties or thirties with acute or convalescent COVID-19.

The sample holds one count of this clone. The chain combines TRBV10-2 with TRBJ2-5; D gene unclear. Germline V CDR1 and CDR2: WSHSY, SAAADI. The CDR3 has 14 residues. Between the trimmed V and J ends, which lost 6 bases and 2 bases, there was a span of 13 bases. CDR3 protein: CASRSGGIQETQYF. The CDR3 nucleotides read TGCGCCAGCAGGTCAGGTGGTATTCAAGAGACCCAGTACTTC.

The rearrangement uses TRBV5-1 and TRBJ2-2; D unclear. The V end lost 1 base, the J end lost 1 base, and 5 bases lay between the germline ends. This CDR3 spans 14 amino acids. Germline V gene lookup returns CDR1 SGHRS and CDR2 YFSETQ. The CDR3 reads CASSLRGNTGELFF. The DNA for the CDR3 is TGCGCCAGCAGCTTGAGAGGGAACACCGGGGAGCTGTTTTTT.

This rearrangement joins TRBV19 to TRBJ2-7, with 7 bases matching TRBD1. In germline, CDR1 is LNHDA, CDR2 SQIVND (reference sequence). The CDR3 runs to 13 residues. Trimming removed 5 bases from V and 6 bases from J; junction bases left unmatched: 7. The CDR3 here is CASSSSHRGEQYF. The CDR3 DNA reads TGTGCCAGTAGTTCGTCCCACAGGGGCGAGCAGTACTTC.

The chain recombines TRBV4-1 with TRBJ2-3; weak D call: TRBD1 (5 bases). The CDR3 totals 18 residues. In germline, CDR1 is MGHRA, CDR2 YSYEKL. V lost 2 bases to trimming and J lost 2 bases, with 20 bases between them. Here the CDR3 reads CASSQSEIRGPNTDTQYF. The CDR3 DNA sequence: TGCGCCAGCAGCCAAAGTGAGATAAGGGGCCCGAACACAGATACGCAGTATTTT.

This chain connects TRBV10-3 to TRBJ2-7; TRBD2 matches at 7 bases. The CDR3 has 14 residues. CDR1 and CDR2 (germline): ENHRY, SYGVKD. DNA for the CDR3: TGTGCTGTATACTCGGGGGGAAGCTCCTACGAGCAGTACTTC. Amino acids: CAVYSGGSSYEQYF.

The chain carries TRBV30 and TRBJ2-7, with D unclear. CDR3 size: 11 residues. Germline V CDR1 and CDR2: GTSNPN, SVGIG (reference sequence). Trimming removed 2 bases at V and 4 bases at J, with 6 bases between. For the CDR3, the DNA is TGTGCCTGGAGTAGAGAGTACGAGCAGTACTTC. Amino acid sequence: CAWSREYEQYF.

The chain joins TRBV7-8 to TRBJ1-5; 9 nucleotides line up with TRBD1. Germline V gene lookup returns CDR1 SGHVS and CDR2 FQNEAQ. V lost 4 bases and J lost 4; bases outside the gene matches: 5. There are 15 residues in the CDR3. The CDR3 nucleotides are TGTGCCAGCAGCTGGGGACAGGGACCTAATCAGCCCCAGCATTTT. Its protein is CASSWGQGPNQPQHF. The variable domain in full, with the rest retrieved from reference TRBV7-8 and TRBJ1-5, is GAGVSQSPRYKVAKRGQDVALRCDPISGHVSLFWYQQALGQGPEFLTYFQNEAQLDKSGLPSDRFFAERPEGSVSTLKIQRTQQEDSAVYLCASSWGQGPNQPQHFGDGTRLSIL.

The CDR3 sequence is CSVARGNEQYF. In nucleotides, the CDR3 is TGCAGCGTTGCCAGGGGCAACGAGCAGTACTTC. The gene calls are TRBV29-1 and TRBJ2-7, with TRBD1 as a possible D gene (6 bases). The CDR3 totals 11 residues. V was trimmed by 4 bases and J by 5 bases, leaving 9 bases between them. Germline V gives CDR1 SQVTM, CDR2 ANQGSEA.

The V call is TRBV27, the J call TRBJ2-7; the match to TRBD1 covers 9 bases. V shed 2 bases, J shed 5 bases, and the junction held 4 bases outside the gene matches. The CDR3 length is 14 residues. Per the germline V gene, CDR1 is MNHEY and CDR2 is SMNVEV (reference sequence). The CDR3 coding sequence is TGTGCCAGCAGTTTAGAGGGACAGGGCCACGAGCAGTACTTC. Amino acid sequence: CASSLEGQGHEQYF.

CDR3: CASSSLLAGGPDTQYF. The DNA of the CDR3 is TGTGCCAGCAGTTCACTACTAGCGGGAGGGCCAGATACGCAGTATTTT. This chain connects TRBV27 to TRBJ2-3, with TRBD2 matching over 13 bases. The CDR3 sequence is 16 residues long. J lost 4 bases, V lost 4 bases, and 5 bases had no gene match. Germline V gene lookup returns CDR1 MNHEY and CDR2 SMNVEV (reference sequence).